The T cell receptor (beta chain) under discussion was sequenced for a study of blood T cells in healthy people across ages. The study's findings and limits: A roughly linear fall in TCR beta diversity per million T cells was seen with increasing age.

A second roughly 6 to 12 cycle PCR used barcoded and J-beta primers. TCRdb reprocessed the 5' RACE reads via MiXCR and lists one record per CDR3 protein. Of almost 1 million distinct CDR3 sequences detected, roughly 50% appear once; the ten largest clones hold over 20%. V was clipped by 4 bases and J by 3 bases; unmatched bases: 3. This CDR3 region has 14 residues. Germline loops: CDR1 DFQATT, CDR2 SNEGSKA (reference sequence). Details on this clonotype: Antigen specificity is unknown.

The V and J genes are TRBV20-1 and TRBJ2-7, with 13 bases that match TRBD2. The TCR was taken from an older woman in good health. The source material was blood. This chain's CDR3 is CSAKTSGRFYEQYF. The CDR3 nucleotides read TGCAGTGCTAAGACTAGCGGGAGGTTCTACGAGCAGTACTTC.